One sample yielded the 30 T cell receptor beta chains listed below, sequenced in a study of OX40 agonist ivuxolimab in advanced cancers. Libraries were prepared by immunoSEQ multiplex PCR; TCRdb keeps only in-frame clonotypes and omits some of them. The data hold 55,000 to 75,000 clones, with 75% to 85% observed a single time. This specimen was CD4+ or CD8+ T cells sorted from blood, taken in a trial of the OX40 agonist ivuxolimab. The receptors shown here come from an adult with an advanced solid tumor such as melanoma, head and neck, liver or kidney cancer.

This clone has only a few counts. The chain recombines TRBV28 with TRBJ1-3; 10 nucleotides match TRBD1. With 4 bases clipped from V and 2 bases from J, the junction kept 11 bases outside the gene matches. CDR3 length equals 18 residues. Germline V gene sequence: CDR1 MDHEN, CDR2 SYDVKM. This chain's CDR3 is CASSSRQGARGAGNTIYF. In DNA form, the CDR3 reads TGTGCCAGCAGTTCAAGACAGGGGGCTCGGGGGGCTGGAAACACCATATATTTT.

This clone showed up just once. V is TRBV18 and J is TRBJ2-7; TRBD2 agrees at 10 bases. J was trimmed by 3 bases and V by 2 bases; bases with no gene match: 1. The germline V gene has CDR1 KGHSH and CDR2 LQKENI. This CDR3 spans 14 amino acids. CDR3 amino acids: CASSPSGGVYEQYV. The CDR3 DNA is TGTGCCAGCTCACCAAGCGGGGGGGTCTACGAGCAGTACGTC.

The V call is TRBV30, the J call TRBJ1-3, with 7 nucleotides matching TRBD1. This CDR3 has 14 amino acids. J was trimmed by 3 bases and V by 0 bases; bases with no gene match: 2. CDR1 is GTSNPN and CDR2 is SVGIG in the germline V gene (reference sequence). The CDR3 loop is CAWSVGDSGNTIYF. In DNA, the CDR3 is TGTGCCTGGAGTGTAGGGGACAGTGGAAACACCATATATTTT.

V usage is TRBV19 and J usage is TRBJ2-5; TRBD1 aligns across 7 bases. Germline V gives CDR1 LNHDA, CDR2 SQIVND (reference sequence). The CDR3 has 14 amino acids. V was pared by 6 bases and J by 5 bases, with 9 bases of the junction left unmatched. The CDR3 bases are TGTGCCAGTAGAAGAACAACAGGGGTGGAGACCCAGTACTTC. Protein product: CASRRTTGVETQYF.

The chain has TRBV19 and TRBJ1-2, with unresolved D. V shed 6 bases and J shed 3 bases, with 11 bases lying between them. There are 13 residues in the CDR3. CDR1 and CDR2 (germline): LNHDA, SQIVND (reference sequence). CDR3 sequence (DNA): TGTGCCAGTAGCCAGACAAACTACTATGGCTACACCTTC. Its translation: CASSQTNYYGYTF.

This chain uses TRBV27 with TRBJ2-1; D unresolved. This CDR3 has 13 residues. Germline CDR1 MNHEY, CDR2 SMNVEV (reference sequence). Trimming took 2 bases from V and 0 from J, leaving 2 bases between them. CDR3 sequence reads: CASSLNSYNEQFF. The DNA for the CDR3 is TGTGCCAGCAGTTTAAACTCCTACAATGAGCAGTTCTTC.

The gene calls are TRBV27 and TRBJ1-1; 9 nucleotides line up with TRBD1. CDR1 is MNHEY and CDR2 is SMNVEV in the germline V gene (reference sequence). With V trimmed by 6 bases and J by 6 bases, 2 bases remained unmatched. This CDR3 has 12 residues. CDR3 protein: CASRGDRAEAFF. The DNA for the CDR3 is TGTGCCAGCAGGGGGGACAGGGCTGAAGCTTTCTTT.

The chain couples TRBV7-3 to TRBJ1-2; TRBD1 agrees at 9 bases. Trimming took 4 bases from V and 14 from J; bases not matched to a gene: 11. The germline gives CDR1 SGHTA, CDR2 FQGTGA. This CDR3 spans 13 amino acids. Written as DNA, the CDR3 is TGTGCCAGCAGCTCCTGGCCGGGACAGGGAGAGACCTTC. This gives the protein CASSSWPGQGETF.

This clone turned up a few times. The chain joins TRBV29-1 to TRBJ2-3, with TRBD1 matching over 9 bases. V trimming: 8 bases; J trimming: 1 base; junction bases outside the gene matches: 4. CDR1 and CDR2 from the germline V gene are SQVTM and ANQGSEA. The CDR3 loop spans 13 amino acids. The DNA for the CDR3 is TGCAGCACCCGGACAGGGGGCACAGATACGCAGTATTTT. Translating it yields CSTRTGGTDTQYF.

This clone has a single count. V gene TRBV6-5 combines with J gene TRBJ1-1; D gene unclear. The CDR3 extends over 14 amino acids. Looked up from germline, CDR1 is MNHEY and CDR2 is SVGAGI. V was pared by 0 bases and J by 4 bases, with 9 bases between. In nucleotides, the CDR3 is TGTGCCAGCAGTTACTCCTGGAGTCCCACTGAAGCTTTCTTT. Translating gives CASSYSWSPTEAFF.

The gene calls are TRBV2 and TRBJ2-3; 8 nucleotides agree with TRBD2. Germline CDR1 and CDR2: SNHLY and FYNNEI. The CDR3 contains 14 residues. Trimming took 6 bases from V and 1 from J; bases not matched to a gene: 3. For the CDR3, the DNA is TGTGCCAGCAGGACGCGGGGGGGCACAGATACGCAGTATTTT. It encodes CASRTRGGTDTQYF. Full variable domain (outside the CDR3, taken from reference TRBV2 and TRBJ2-3): EPEVTQTPSHQVTQMGQEVILRCVPISNHLYFYWYRQILGQKVEFLVSFYNNEISEKSEIFDDQFSVERPDGSNFTLKIRSTKLEDSAMYFCASRTRGGTDTQYFGPGTRLTVL.

The gene calls are TRBV6-1 and TRBJ1-2, with D perhaps matching TRBD1 (6 bases). Trimming shortened V by 7 bases and J by 6 bases, and 15 bases separated the two germline ends. Germline CDR1 and CDR2: MNHNS and SASEGT. The CDR3 covers 13 residues. The CDR3 region is CASNFRTADGYTF. In DNA form, the CDR3 reads TGTGCCAGCAATTTCCGGACAGCGGATGGCTACACCTTC.

This chain joins TRBV18 and TRBJ2-5; maybe TRBD2 (5 bases). The germline gives CDR1 KGHSH, CDR2 LQKENI. The V and J ends lost 3 bases and 4 bases respectively, with 12 bases between them. The CDR3 consists of 14 residues. The CDR3 sequence: CASSPSRVTETQYF. The DNA for the CDR3 is TGTGCCAGCTCACCCTCGAGGGTGACAGAGACCCAGTACTTC. Filled out from reference TRBV18 and TRBJ2-5, the complete variable domain reads NAGVMQNPRHLVRRRGQEARLRCSPMKGHSHVYWYRQLPEEGLKFMVYLQKENIIDESGMPKERFSAEFPKEGPSILRIQQVVRGDSAAYFCASSPSRVTETQYFGPGTRLLVL.

The chain recombines TRBV9 with TRBJ2-2; D possibly corresponds to TRBD2 (5 bases). Per the germline V gene, CDR1 is SGDLS and CDR2 is YYNGEE. Trimming pared 0 bases from V and 5 bases from J, leaving 8 bases between. The CDR3 sequence is 14 residues long. The CDR3 nucleotides are TGTGCCAGCAGCGTAGCGGGGATGACCGGGGAGCTGTTTTTT. Protein product: CASSVAGMTGELFF.

The gene calls are TRBV5-6 and TRBJ2-6; no clear D. V shed 2 bases and J shed 2 bases, with 11 bases lying between them. The germline gives CDR1 SGHDT, CDR2 YYEEEE. The CDR3 loop spans 16 amino acids. The CDR3 loop reads CASSFKGIPGANVLTF. The CDR3, as DNA: TGTGCCAGCAGCTTTAAAGGGATACCTGGGGCCAACGTCCTGACTTTC.

The genes are TRBV7-3 and TRBJ2-3; TRBD2 aligns across 7 bases. This CDR3 has 14 amino acids. After removal of 4 bases from V and 2 bases from J, the junction contained 3 bases not matched to a gene. Germline V lookup: CDR1 SGHTA, CDR2 FQGTGA. The CDR3 region has the DNA TGTGCCAGCAGCTCGGGGGACTACACAGATACGCAGTATTTT. This encodes CASSSGDYTDTQYF.

This CDR3 reads CASSLAGLAQPYEQYF. CDR3 bases: TGTGCCAGCAGCTTAGCGGGACTAGCCCAACCTTACGAGCAGTACTTC. This rearrangement joins TRBV7-2 to TRBJ2-7, with TRBD2 matching 9 bases. CDR1 is SGHTA and CDR2 is FQGNSA in the germline V gene. The V and J ends lost 0 bases and 4 bases, in that order; junction bases with no gene match: 7. The CDR3 is 16 amino acids.

J is TRBJ2-3 and V is TRBV7-2; 8 positions agree with TRBD1. After removal of 3 bases from V and 4 bases from J, the junction contained 9 bases not matched to a gene. Germline V gives CDR1 SGHTA, CDR2 FQGNSA. CDR3 length: 16 residues. The CDR3 loop reads CASSLVGQGTSDTQYF. Written as DNA, the CDR3 is TGTGCCAGCAGCTTGGTAGGACAGGGTACCTCAGATACGCAGTATTTT.

The V gene is TRBV28, the J gene TRBJ2-7; 7 nucleotides agree with TRBD1. This CDR3 is built from 14 residues. The trim removed 5 bases at V and 2 bases at J, leaving 6 bases unmatched. Germline V CDR1 and CDR2: MDHEN, SYDVKM. The CDR3 protein is CASSRQGPPYEQYF. CDR3 in DNA: TGTGCCAGCAGTCGACAGGGTCCCCCCTACGAGCAGTACTTC. Supplemented by reference TRBV28 and TRBJ2-7, the full variable domain reads DVKVTQSSRYLVKRTGEKVFLECVQDMDHENMFWYRQDPGLGLRLIYFSYDVKMKEKGDIPEGYSVSREKKERFSLILESASTNQTSMYLCASSRQGPPYEQYFGPGTRLTVT.

The V gene is TRBV7-9, the J gene TRBJ1-2; a possible D gene is TRBD1 (6 bases). V was shortened by 5 bases and J by 6 bases, with 19 bases between the two germline ends. The CDR3 runs to 15 residues. Looked up from germline, CDR1 is SEHNR and CDR2 is FQNEAQ (reference sequence). The CDR3 protein is CASSARAGAGDGYTF. The CDR3 DNA is TGTGCCAGCAGCGCCCGAGCGGGGGCCGGAGATGGCTACACCTTC.

The J gene is TRBJ2-5, the V gene TRBV18; possibly TRBD1 for D (6 bases). V lost 6 bases, J lost 5 bases, and 13 bases lay in between. Germline-derived CDR1 and CDR2 are KGHSH and LQKENI. The CDR3 runs to 13 residues. CDR3: CASSRYREETQYF. The CDR3 DNA sequence: TGTGCCAGCTCCCGCTACAGGGAGGAGACCCAGTACTTC.

This chain uses TRBV18 with TRBJ1-1; D unclear. Germline V lookup: CDR1 KGHSH, CDR2 LQKENI. This CDR3 is 14 amino acids long. V shed 2 bases and J shed 1 base, with 8 bases lying between them. CDR3 sequence reads: CASSPGFGNTEAFF. The CDR3 nucleotides are TGTGCCAGCTCACCAGGGTTCGGGAACACTGAAGCTTTCTTT.

The chain combines TRBV7-9 with TRBJ1-3; D gene unclear. The CDR3 runs to 18 residues. The V gene's germline CDR1 is SEHNR and CDR2 FQNEAQ (reference sequence). V was shortened by 0 bases and J by 1 base, with 16 bases between the two germline ends. The CDR3 region is CASSLAAQRGFSGNTIYF. CDR3 DNA: TGTGCCAGCAGCTTAGCAGCACAGCGCGGGTTTTCTGGAAACACCATATATTTT.

This chain uses TRBV5-1 with TRBJ1-2, with D unresolved. Trimming stripped 1 base from V and 3 bases from J, with 10 bases between. The CDR3 has 14 amino acids. The germline V gene encodes CDR1 SGHRS and CDR2 YFSETQ. CDR3 residues: CASSLHSTYYGYTF. The DNA for the CDR3 is TGCGCCAGCAGCTTGCACAGCACTTACTATGGCTACACCTTC.

The chain recombines TRBV2 with TRBJ2-5; D gene unclear. The end of the DNA aligns better with TRBJ2-7, so the J call may be wrong. Germline assignment: CDR1 SNHLY and CDR2 FYNNEI. CDR3 length: 13 residues. CDR3 amino acids: CASRGFGPYEQYF. The CDR3 coding sequence is TGTGCCAGCAGAGGGTTCGGTCCATACGAGCAGTACTTC.

V usage is TRBV29-1 and J usage is TRBJ2-3; 7 nucleotides align to TRBD2. The CDR3 has 14 residues. CDR1 SQVTM and CDR2 ANQGSEA come from the germline V gene. Trimming at V came to 5 bases and at J to 3 bases, leaving 8 bases not matched to a gene. For the CDR3, the DNA is TGCAGCGTTTTTGGACCTAGCGGTACAGATACGCAGTATTTT. Translation: CSVFGPSGTDTQYF.

In DNA, the CDR3 is TGTGCCAGCAGTCCCCCGGACGGAACTGAAGCTTTCTTT. Its protein is CASSPPDGTEAFF. This sequence joins TRBV6-5 and TRBJ1-1; D gene unclear. Trimming took 5 bases from V and 5 from J, leaving 12 bases between them. The germline V gene has CDR1 MNHEY and CDR2 SVGAGI. The CDR3 spans 13 residues.

J is TRBJ2-7 and V is TRBV5-1, with 9 bases matching TRBD1. The length of the CDR3 is 15 residues. After removal of 0 bases from V and 3 bases from J, the junction contained 4 bases not matched to a gene. Germline values: CDR1 SGHRS, CDR2 YFSETQ. CDR3 region: CASSLAPDRGYEQYF. Here the CDR3 DNA reads TGCGCCAGCAGCTTGGCACCGGACAGGGGCTACGAGCAGTACTTC.

The chain recombines TRBV11-1 with TRBJ2-1; no reliable D call. The V gene lost 5 bases and the J gene lost 6 bases, with 5 bases spanning the gap. This CDR3 has 11 residues. The V gene's germline CDR1 is SGHAT and CDR2 FQDESV (reference sequence). The CDR3 DNA reads TGTGCCAGCAGCCCCCGCAATGAGCAGTTCTTC. Protein: CASSPRNEQFF.

The chain combines TRBV2 with TRBJ2-3; the D gene is possibly TRBD2 (5 bases). The CDR3 loop spans 14 amino acids. V was cut by 8 bases and J by 1 base, with 13 bases left in between. Germline lookup yields CDR1 SNHLY and CDR2 FYNNEI. CDR3 DNA: TGTGCCAGCGGACTGACCCAAGGCACAGATACGCAGTATTTT. The encoded protein is CASGLTQGTDTQYF.